This TCR beta chain was recovered during a study of T cells in Graves' hyperthyroidism and ophthalmopathy. The CDR3 regions of TCR beta were amplified from RNA transcripts. Carried out on the TCR CDR3, a first-round RT-PCR used the HTBI primer set. TCRdb reanalysed the multiplex PCR reads using MiXCR and keeps one entry per CDR3 protein. The sample carries around 290,000 distinct CDR3 sequences, roughly an eighth recorded once. Trimming took off 7 bases at V and 10 bases at J, with 20 bases between the two ends. The CDR3 consists of 13 residues. This TCR was recovered from a woman aged 40-49 years with Graves' hyperthyroidism. The specimen was blood. The rearrangement links TRBV12-3 or TRBV12-4 to TRBJ2-7, with D perhaps TRBD1 or TRBD2 (6 bases each). The CDR3 bases are TGTGCCAGCACTACCCGGGGGCCTCGGGAACAGTACTTC. Protein product: CASTTRGPREQYF.